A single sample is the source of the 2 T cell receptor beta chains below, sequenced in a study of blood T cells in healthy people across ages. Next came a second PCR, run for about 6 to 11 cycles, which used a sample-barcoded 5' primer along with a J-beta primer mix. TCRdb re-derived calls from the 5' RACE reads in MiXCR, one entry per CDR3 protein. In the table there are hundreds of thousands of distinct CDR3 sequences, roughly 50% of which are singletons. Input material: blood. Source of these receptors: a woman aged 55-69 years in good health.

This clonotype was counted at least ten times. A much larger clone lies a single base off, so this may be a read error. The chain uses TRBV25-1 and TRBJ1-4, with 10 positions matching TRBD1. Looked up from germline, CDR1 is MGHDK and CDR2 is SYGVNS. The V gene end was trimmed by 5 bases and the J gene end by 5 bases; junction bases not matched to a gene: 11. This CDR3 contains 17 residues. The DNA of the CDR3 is TGTGCCAGCAGTTTCCGGGACAGGGGCCAACTCAATGAAAAACTGTTTTTT. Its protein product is CASSFRDRGQLNEKLFF.

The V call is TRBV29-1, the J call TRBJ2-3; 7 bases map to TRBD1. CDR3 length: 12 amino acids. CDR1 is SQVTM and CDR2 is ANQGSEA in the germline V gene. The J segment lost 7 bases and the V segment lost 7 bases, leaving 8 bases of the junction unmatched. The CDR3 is CSAKYRGNTQYF. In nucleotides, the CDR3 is TGCAGCGCCAAATACAGGGGTAATACGCAGTATTTT.